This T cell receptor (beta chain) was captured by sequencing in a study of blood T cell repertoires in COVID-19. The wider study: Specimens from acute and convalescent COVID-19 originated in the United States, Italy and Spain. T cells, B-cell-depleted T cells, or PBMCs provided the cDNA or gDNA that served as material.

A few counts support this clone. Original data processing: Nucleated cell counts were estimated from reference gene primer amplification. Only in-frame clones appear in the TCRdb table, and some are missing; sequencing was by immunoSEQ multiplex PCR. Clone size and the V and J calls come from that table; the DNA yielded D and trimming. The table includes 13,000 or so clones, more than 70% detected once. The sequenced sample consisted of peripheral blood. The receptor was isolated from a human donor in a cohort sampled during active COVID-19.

DNA of the CDR3: TGTGCCAGCAGCTTCCCGGGGGGATATGGCTACACCTTC. Encoded protein: CASSFPGGYGYTF. The genes are TRBV7-6 and TRBJ1-2, with D possibly TRBD1 on 5 matching bases. The length of the CDR3 is 13 residues. From germline, CDR1 is SGHVS and CDR2 FNYEAQ. V lost 3 bases and J 5 bases, leaving 10 bases between the germline ends.